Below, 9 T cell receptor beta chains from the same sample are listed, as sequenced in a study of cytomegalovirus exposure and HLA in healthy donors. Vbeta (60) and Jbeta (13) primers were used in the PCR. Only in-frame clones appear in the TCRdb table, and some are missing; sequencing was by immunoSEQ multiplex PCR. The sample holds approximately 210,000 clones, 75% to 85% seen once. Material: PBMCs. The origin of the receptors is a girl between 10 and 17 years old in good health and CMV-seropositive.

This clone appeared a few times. CDR3 sequence reads: CASSLNRAGTGELFF. As DNA, the CDR3 is TGTGCCAGCAGCTTGAACAGGGCCGGCACCGGGGAGCTGTTTTTT. This chain connects TRBV5-5 to TRBJ2-2; a weak D match, TRBD1 (6 bases). The germline V gene has CDR1 SGHKS and CDR2 YYEKEE (reference sequence). V was pared by 1 base and J by 4 bases, with 11 bases between. This CDR3 spans 15 amino acids.

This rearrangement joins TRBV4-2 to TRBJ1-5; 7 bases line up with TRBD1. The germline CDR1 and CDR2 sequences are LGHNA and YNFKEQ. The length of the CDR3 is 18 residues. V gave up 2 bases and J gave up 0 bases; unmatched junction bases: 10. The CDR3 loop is CASSQFEQGSYSNQPQHF. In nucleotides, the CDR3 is TGTGCCAGCAGCCAATTTGAACAGGGGTCGTATAGCAATCAGCCCCAGCATTTT.

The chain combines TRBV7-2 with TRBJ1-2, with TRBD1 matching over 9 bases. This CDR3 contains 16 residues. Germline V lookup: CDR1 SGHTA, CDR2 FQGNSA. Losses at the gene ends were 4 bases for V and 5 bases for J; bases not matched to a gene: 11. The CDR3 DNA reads TGTGCCAGCAGCTCCTCCCTCCGGGACAGGGTTTATGGCTACACCTTC. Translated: CASSSSLRDRVYGYTF.

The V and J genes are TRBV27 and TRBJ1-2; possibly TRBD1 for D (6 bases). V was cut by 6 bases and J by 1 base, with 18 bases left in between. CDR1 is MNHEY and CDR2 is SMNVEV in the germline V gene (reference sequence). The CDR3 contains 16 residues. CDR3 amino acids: CASRRMRGSDNYGYTF. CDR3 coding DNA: TGTGCCAGCAGACGCATGAGGGGGAGTGATAACTATGGCTACACCTTC.

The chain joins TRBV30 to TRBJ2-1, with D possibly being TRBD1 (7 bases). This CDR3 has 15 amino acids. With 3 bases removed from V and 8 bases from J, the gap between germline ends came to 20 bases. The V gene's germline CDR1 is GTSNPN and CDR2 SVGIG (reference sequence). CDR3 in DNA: TGTGCCTGGAGAATTGCGGGACAGAGGGCGTATGAGCAGTTCTTC. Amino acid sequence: CAWRIAGQRAYEQFF.

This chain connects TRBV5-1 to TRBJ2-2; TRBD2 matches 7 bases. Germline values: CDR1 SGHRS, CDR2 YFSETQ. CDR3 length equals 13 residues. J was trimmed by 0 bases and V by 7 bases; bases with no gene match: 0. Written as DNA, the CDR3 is TGCGCCAGCGCGGGGGCGAACACCGGGGAGCTGTTTTTT. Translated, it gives CASAGANTGELFF.

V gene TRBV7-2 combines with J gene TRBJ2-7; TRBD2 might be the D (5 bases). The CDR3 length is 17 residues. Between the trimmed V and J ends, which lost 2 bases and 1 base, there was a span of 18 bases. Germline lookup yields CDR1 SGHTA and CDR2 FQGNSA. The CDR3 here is CASSLRVSATESYEQYF. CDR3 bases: TGTGCCAGCAGCTTAAGGGTTAGCGCCACAGAATCCTACGAGCAGTACTTC.

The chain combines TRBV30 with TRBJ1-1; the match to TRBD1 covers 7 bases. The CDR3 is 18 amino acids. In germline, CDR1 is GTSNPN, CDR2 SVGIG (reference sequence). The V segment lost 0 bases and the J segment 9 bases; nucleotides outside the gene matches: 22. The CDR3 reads CAWSVSRPQTGPCPKAFF. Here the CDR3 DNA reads TGTGCCTGGAGTGTATCCCGCCCCCAGACAGGGCCTTGTCCCAAAGCTTTCTTT.

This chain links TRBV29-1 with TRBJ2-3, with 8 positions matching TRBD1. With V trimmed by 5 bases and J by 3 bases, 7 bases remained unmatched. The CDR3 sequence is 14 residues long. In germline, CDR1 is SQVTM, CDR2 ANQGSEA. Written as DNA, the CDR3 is TGCAGCGTTCCCCCAGGGGGCGTAACAGATACGCAGTATTTT. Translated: CSVPPGGVTDTQYF.